The T cell receptor beta chain under discussion was sequenced for a study of blood T cell repertoires in COVID-19. Looking at the study overall: Sources were T cells, B-cell-depleted T cells, or PBMCs; the material itself was cDNA or gDNA.

The CDR3 sequence is 16 residues long. The ends lost 4 bases at V and 6 bases at J; junction bases unmatched: 9. Germline V gene data show CDR1 as SGHRS and CDR2 as YFSETQ. In the original analysis: Amplifying reference gene primers gave estimates of nucleated cell counts. Repertoires were generated with immunoSEQ multiplex PCR, while TCRdb's copy carries only in-frame clones and drops some. V and J calls and clone size come straight from that table; D and trimming were deduced from the DNA. The sample lists some 96,000 clones, 88% occurring once. The sequencing sample was made of peripheral blood. This clonotype was obtained from a human donor in a cohort sampled during active COVID-19. The chain uses TRBV5-1 and TRBJ2-2; 10 nucleotides agree with TRBD2. The CDR3 sequence: CASSGPPSGRAGELFF. For the CDR3, the DNA is TGCGCCAGCAGCGGACCACCTAGCGGGAGAGCCGGGGAGCTGTTTTTT.